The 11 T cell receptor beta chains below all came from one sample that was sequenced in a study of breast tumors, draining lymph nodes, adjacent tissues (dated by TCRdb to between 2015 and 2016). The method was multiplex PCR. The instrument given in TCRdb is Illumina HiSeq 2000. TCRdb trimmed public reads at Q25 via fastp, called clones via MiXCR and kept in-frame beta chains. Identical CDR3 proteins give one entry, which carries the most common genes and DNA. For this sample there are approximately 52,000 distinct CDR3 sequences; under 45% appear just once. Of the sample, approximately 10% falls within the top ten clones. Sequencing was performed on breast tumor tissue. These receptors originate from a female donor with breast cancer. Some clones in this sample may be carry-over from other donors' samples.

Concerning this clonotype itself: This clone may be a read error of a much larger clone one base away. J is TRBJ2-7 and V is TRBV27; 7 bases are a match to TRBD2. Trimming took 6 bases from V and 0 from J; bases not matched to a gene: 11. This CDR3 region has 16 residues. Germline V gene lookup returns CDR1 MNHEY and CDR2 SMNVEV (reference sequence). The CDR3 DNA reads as TGTGCCAGCAGATCGAAGATAGCGGGTTACTCCTACGAGCAGTACTTC. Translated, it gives CASRSKIAGYSYEQYF.

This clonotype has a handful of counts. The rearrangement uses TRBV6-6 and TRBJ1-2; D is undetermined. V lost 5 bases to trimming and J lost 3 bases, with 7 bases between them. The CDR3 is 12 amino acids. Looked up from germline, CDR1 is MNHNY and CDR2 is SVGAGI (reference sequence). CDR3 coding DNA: TGTGCCAGCAGTCGGGCCTACTATGGCTACACCTTC. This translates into CASSRAYYGYTF.

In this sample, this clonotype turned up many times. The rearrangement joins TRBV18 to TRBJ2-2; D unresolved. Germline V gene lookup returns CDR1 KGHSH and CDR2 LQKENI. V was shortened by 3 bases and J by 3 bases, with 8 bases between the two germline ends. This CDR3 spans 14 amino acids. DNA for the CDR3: TGTGCCAGCTCACCGCGGTCGGACACCGGGGAGCTGTTTTTT. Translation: CASSPRSDTGELFF.

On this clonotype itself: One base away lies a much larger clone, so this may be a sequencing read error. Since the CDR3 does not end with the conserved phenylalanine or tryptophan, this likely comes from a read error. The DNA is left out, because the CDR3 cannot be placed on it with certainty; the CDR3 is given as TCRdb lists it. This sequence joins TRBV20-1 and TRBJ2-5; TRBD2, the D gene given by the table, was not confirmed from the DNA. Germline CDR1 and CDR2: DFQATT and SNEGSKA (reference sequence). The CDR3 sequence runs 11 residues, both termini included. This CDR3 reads CSASSGETQSS.

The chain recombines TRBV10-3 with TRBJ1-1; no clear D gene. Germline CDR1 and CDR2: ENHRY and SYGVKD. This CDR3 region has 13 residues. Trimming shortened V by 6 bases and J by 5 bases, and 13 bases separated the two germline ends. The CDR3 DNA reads TGTGCCATCAGACGGACGGCCCAAACTGAAGCTTTCTTT. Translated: CAIRRTAQTEAFF.

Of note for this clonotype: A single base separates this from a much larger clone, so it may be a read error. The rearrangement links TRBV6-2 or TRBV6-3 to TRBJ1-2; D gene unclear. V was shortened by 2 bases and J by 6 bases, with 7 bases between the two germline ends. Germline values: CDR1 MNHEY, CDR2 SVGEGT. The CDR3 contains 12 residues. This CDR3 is CASSYESHGYTF. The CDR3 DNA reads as TGTGCCAGCAGTTACGAAAGCCATGGCTACACCTTC.

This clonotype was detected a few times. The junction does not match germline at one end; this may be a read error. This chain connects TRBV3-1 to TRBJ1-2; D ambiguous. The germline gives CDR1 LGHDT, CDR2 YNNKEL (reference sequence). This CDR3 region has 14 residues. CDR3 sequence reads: CASSQVTANYGYTF. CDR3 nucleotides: TGCGCCAGCAGCCAAGTTACGGCAAACTATGGCTACACCTTC. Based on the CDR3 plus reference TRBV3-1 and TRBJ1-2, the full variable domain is DTAVSQTPKYLVTQMGNDKSIKCEQNLGHDTMYWYKQDSKKFLKIMFSYNNKELIINETVPNRFSPKSPDKAHLNLHINSLELGDSAVYFCASSQVTANYGYTFGSGTRLTVV.

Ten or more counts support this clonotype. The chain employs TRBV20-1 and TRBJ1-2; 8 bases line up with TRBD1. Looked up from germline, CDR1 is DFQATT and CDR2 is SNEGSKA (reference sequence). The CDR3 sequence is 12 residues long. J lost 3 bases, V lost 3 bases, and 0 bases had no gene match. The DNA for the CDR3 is TGCAGTGCTAGGGACAGGGACTATGGCTACACCTTC. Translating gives CSARDRDYGYTF.

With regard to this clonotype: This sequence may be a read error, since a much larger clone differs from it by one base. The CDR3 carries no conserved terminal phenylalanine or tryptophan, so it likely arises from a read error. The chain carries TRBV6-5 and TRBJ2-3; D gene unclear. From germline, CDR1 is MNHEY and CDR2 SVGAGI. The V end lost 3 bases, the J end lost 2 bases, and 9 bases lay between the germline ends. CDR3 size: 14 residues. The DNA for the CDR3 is TGTGCCAGCAGTTATAAGGAGATCACAGATACGCAGTATCTT. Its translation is CASSYKEITDTQYL.

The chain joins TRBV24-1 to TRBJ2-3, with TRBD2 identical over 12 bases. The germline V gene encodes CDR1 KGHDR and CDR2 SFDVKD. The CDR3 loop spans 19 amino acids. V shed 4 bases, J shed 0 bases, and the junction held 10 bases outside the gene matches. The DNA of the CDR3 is TGTGCCACCAGTGACCTCGGCCGGACTAGCGGGGTTAGCACAGATACGCAGTATTTT. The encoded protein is CATSDLGRTSGVSTDTQYF.

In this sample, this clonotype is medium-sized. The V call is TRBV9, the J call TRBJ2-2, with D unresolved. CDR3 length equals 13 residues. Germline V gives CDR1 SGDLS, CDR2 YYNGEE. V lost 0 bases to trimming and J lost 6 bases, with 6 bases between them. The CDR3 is CASSVAGSGELFF. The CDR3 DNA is TGTGCCAGCAGCGTAGCTGGGTCCGGGGAGCTGTTTTTT. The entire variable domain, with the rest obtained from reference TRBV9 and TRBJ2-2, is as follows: DSGVTQTPKHLITATGQRVTLRCSPRSGDLSVYWYQQSLDQGLQFLIQYYNGEERAKGNILERFSAQQFPDLHSELNLSSLELGDSALYFCASSVAGSGELFFGEGSRLTVL.